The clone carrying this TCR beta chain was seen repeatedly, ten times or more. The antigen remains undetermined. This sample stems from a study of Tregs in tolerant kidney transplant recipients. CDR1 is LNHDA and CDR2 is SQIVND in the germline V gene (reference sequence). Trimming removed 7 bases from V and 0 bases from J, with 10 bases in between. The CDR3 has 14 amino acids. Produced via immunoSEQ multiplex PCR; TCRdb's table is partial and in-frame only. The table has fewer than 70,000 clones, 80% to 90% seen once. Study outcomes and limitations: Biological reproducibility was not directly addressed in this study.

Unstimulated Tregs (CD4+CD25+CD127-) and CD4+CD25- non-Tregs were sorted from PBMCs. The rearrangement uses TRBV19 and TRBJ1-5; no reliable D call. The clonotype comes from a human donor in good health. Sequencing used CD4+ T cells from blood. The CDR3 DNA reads TGTGCCAGTACCTTCGGAGGTAGCAATCAGCCCCAGCATTTT. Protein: CASTFGGSNQPQHF.